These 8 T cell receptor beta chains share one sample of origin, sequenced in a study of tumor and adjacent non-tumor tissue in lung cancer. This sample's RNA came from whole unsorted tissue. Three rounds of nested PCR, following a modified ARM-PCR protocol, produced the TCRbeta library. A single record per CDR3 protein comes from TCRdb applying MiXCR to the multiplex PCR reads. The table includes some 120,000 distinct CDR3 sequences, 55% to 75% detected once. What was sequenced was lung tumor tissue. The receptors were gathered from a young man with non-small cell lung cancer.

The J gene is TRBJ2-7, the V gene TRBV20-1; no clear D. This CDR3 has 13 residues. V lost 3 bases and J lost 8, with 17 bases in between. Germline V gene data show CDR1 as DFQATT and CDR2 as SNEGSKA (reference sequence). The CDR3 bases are TGCAGTGCTAGCGGACGGGCTGTCGGCAAGCAGTACTTC. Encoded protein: CSASGRAVGKQYF.

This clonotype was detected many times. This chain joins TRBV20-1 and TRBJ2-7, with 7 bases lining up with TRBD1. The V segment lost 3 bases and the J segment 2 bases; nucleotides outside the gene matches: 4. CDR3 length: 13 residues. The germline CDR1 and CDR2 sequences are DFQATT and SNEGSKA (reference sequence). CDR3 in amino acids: CSASPGTAYEQYF. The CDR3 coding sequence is TGCAGTGCTAGTCCCGGGACAGCCTACGAGCAGTACTTC.

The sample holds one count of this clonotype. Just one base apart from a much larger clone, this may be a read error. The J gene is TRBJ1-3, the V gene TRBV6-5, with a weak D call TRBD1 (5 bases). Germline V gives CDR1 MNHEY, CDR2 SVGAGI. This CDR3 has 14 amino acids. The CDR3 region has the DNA TGTGCCAGCAGGGAGACAGACTCTGGAGACACCATATATTTT. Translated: CASRETDSGDTIYF.

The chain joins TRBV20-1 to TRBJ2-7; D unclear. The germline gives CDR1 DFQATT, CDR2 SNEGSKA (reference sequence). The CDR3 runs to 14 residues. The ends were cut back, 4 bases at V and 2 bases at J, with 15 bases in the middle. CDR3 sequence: CSATKPGRAYEQYF. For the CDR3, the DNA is TGCAGTGCTACTAAGCCGGGCCGAGCCTACGAGCAGTACTTC.

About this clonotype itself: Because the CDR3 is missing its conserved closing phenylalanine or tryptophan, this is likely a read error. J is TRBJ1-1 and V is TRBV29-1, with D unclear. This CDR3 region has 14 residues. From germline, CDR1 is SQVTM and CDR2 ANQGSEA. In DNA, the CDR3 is TGCAGGATTGTTCTGGGCAGTCTGGGGACTGAAGCTTTCTAT. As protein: CRIVLGSLGTEAFY.

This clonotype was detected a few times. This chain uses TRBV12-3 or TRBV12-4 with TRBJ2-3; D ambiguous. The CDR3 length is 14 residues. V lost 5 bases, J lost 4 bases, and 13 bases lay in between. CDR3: CASSPTGFADTQYF. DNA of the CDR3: TGTGCCAGCAGTCCGACTGGATTCGCAGATACGCAGTATTTT.

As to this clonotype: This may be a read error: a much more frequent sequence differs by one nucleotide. CDR3 coding DNA: TGCAGTGCTCGGGACCCCAGATTTGCAACTAATGAAAAACCGTTTTTT. Protein: CSARDPRFATNEKPFF. This sequence joins TRBV20-1 and TRBJ1-4; a weak D match, TRBD1 (5 bases). Germline V gene lookup returns CDR1 DFQATT and CDR2 SNEGSKA (reference sequence). The CDR3 has 16 amino acids.

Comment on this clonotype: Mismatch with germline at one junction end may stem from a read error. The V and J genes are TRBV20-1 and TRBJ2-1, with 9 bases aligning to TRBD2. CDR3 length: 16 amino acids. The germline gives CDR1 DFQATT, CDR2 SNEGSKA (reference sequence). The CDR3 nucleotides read TGCAGAGCCCAGACTAGCGGCAGGTCAACCTACTATGAGCAGTTCTTC. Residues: CRAQTSGRSTYYEQFF.